At least ten counts were recorded for the clone carrying this T cell receptor beta chain. Its antigen is as yet unknown. Time point indicated: newly diagnosed GD, antithyroid drugs for less than 3 months. Researchers made the TCR library from RNA that was extracted from PBMCs. The sample belongs to a study of regulatory T cells in long-lasting Graves disease. Study-wide results and caveats: Persistent Graves' patients possessed reduced TCR diversity relative to recently diagnosed ones.

The CDR3 has 17 amino acids. The V and J ends lost 5 bases and 4 bases, in that order; junction bases with no gene match: 13. Germline CDR1 MNHEY, CDR2 SVGEGT. Arm-PCR of CDR3 regions and iRepertoire HTBI primers were used to build TCR beta libraries. TCRdb recomputed calls from the multiplex PCR reads with MiXCR, one row per CDR3 protein. There are fewer than 550,000 distinct CDR3 sequences in the sample; roughly 15% occur only once, and 20% to 25% lies in the top ten. The same sample was also used in a study of T cells in Graves' hyperthyroidism and ophthalmopathy. From that report: When the TCR CDR3 underwent first-round RT-PCR, the HTBI primer set was used. Blood also showed most of the thyroid clonotypes that were expanded above 0.001.

The origin of this receptor is a woman aged 18-29 years with Graves disease. The sample in question was peripheral blood mononuclear cells (PBMCs), obtained at new diagnosis, from a patient treated with antithyroid drugs. J is TRBJ2-5 and V is TRBV6-2 or TRBV6-3; TRBD2 agrees at 10 bases. CDR3: CASSPKGLAGVVETQYF. CDR3 bases: TGTGCCAGCAGTCCAAAAGGGCTAGCGGGAGTTGTAGAGACCCAGTACTTC.